This T cell receptor (beta chain) was sequenced in a study of blood T cell repertoires in COVID-19. Repertoires were generated with immunoSEQ multiplex PCR, while TCRdb's copy carries only in-frame clones and drops some. The sample lists about 90,000 clones; approximately 90% were seen once. Germline V CDR1 and CDR2: GTSNPN, SVGIG (reference sequence). This CDR3 has 13 residues. Turning to this clone: An end of the junction differs from the germline gene, which may be a read error.

The chain combines TRBV30 with TRBJ1-6, with D maybe TRBD1 (6 bases). The sequencing input was peripheral blood. The sequence was collected from a man in his fifties with acute or convalescent COVID-19. CDR3 protein: CACRVEASSTGLF. The CDR3 DNA sequence: TGTGCCTGCCGTGTGGAGGCCTCTTCAACAGGGCTCTTT.